This entry concerns a single T cell receptor (beta chain). This specimen belongs to a study of T-cell memory formation after mild COVID-19. TCRdb processed the 5' RACE reads anew with MiXCR; each CDR3 protein has one entry. The sample carries roughly 450,000 distinct CDR3 sequences, 18% recorded once. The source of this sequence is an adult woman who had mild COVID-19 (a few samples of this study predate the infection). Cell type and time point are not known. Input material: PBMCs or a T cell subset sorted from them (not recorded which).

The CDR3 sequence is CAIVSNLNTDTQYF. The CDR3 coding sequence is TGTGCCATCGTTAGTAACCTCAACACAGATACGCAGTATTTT. The gene calls are TRBV10-3 and TRBJ2-3; no definite D call. Germline CDR1 and CDR2: ENHRY and SYGVKD. The CDR3 extends over 14 amino acids. V gave up 8 bases and J gave up 2 bases, with 14 bases separating them.